This T cell receptor beta chain is drawn from a study of T-cell reconstitution after alpha-beta-depleted transplantation in children. CDR3 size: 14 residues. Between the trimmed V and J ends, which lost 1 base and 1 base, there was a span of 8 bases. CDR1 and CDR2 (germline): SGHRS, YFSETQ. This clonotype was picked up a small number of times. Antigen specificity is unknown. Regarding the study as a whole: By one year post-transplant, T-cell counts and diversity largely arose from T cells that were newly produced.

The TCRbeta library was prepared with unique molecular identifiers. TCRdb redid the calling of the PCR reads with MiXCR, one entry per CDR3 protein. The sample shows around 450,000 distinct CDR3 sequences, 15% to 20% of them seen only once. V usage is TRBV5-1 and J usage is TRBJ1-1; D remains unclear. Sequencing used PBMCs, mostly from graft donor cells, obtained 360 days after TCRalphabeta/CD19-depleted stem cell transplant. This TCR was sampled from a boy younger than two who had a stem cell transplant for Wiskott-Aldrich syndrome, so the T cells may come from the graft donor. Here the CDR3 reads CASSLFGPNTEAFF. The CDR3 nucleotides are TGCGCCAGCAGCTTGTTCGGACCGAACACTGAAGCTTTCTTT.